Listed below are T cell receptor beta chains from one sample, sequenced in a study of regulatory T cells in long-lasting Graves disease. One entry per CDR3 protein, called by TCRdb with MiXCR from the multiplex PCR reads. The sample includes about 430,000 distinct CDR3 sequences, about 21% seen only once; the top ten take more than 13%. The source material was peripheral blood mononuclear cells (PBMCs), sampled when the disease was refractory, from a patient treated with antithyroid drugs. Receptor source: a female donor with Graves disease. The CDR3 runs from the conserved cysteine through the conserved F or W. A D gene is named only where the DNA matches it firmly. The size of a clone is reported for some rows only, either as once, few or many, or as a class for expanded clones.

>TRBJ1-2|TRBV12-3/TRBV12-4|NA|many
TGTGCCAGCAGCCGGGACGGGAATGGCTACACCTTC
CASSRDGNGYTF
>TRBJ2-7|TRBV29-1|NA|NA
TGCAGCGGGGGCGACAGGCCTTTCTCCTACGAGCAGTACTTC
CSGGDRPFSYEQYF
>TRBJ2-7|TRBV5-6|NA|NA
TGTGCCAGCAGCTTGGTAGGGAACAGGGATCTGTACTTC
CASSLVGNRDLYF
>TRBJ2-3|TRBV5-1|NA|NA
TGCGCCAGCAGCCCTCCCGGTGGGAGGCATAACACAGATACGCAGTATTTT
CASSPPGGRHNTDTQYF
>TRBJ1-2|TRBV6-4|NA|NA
TGTGCCAGCAGTGCGGACTCTACGAGTGGGATCTACACCTTC
CASSADSTSGIYTF
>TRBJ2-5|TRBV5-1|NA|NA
TGCGCCAGCAGCTTTGACGTTAGCGGAGAGACCCAGTACTTC
CASSFDVSGETQYF
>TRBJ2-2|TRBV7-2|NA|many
TGTGCCTCATGGGACACCGGGGAGCTGTTTTTT
CASWDTGELFF
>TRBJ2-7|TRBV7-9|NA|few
TGTGCCAGCAGCCCCCGGGACACGGGACCTTACGAGCAGTACTTC
CASSPRDTGPYEQYF
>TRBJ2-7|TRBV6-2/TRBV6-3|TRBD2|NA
TGTGCCAGCAGTACTCGGACTAGCGGGTTCGGCTCCTACGAGCAGTACTTC
CASSTRTSGFGSYEQYF
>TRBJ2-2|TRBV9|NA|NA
TGTGCCAGCAGCGTAGGGACCTTCGCGAACACCGGGGAGCTGTTTTTT
CASSVGTFANTGELFF
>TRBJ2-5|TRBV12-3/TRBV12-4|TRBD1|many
TGTGCCAGCAGTTTCCGCCCGCGGACAGGGGCTGGAGAGACCCAGTACTTC
CASSFRPRTGAGETQYF
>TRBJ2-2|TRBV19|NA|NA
TGTGCCAGTATAGGGCGGAACACCGGGGAGCTGTTTTTT
CASIGRNTGELFF
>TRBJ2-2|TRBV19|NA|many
TGTGCCAGTAGCTCCGTTGCGAACACCGGGGAGCTGTTTTTT
CASSSVANTGELFF
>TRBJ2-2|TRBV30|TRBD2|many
TGTGCCTGGTCCGCGGGAGTCACCGGGGAGCTGTTTTTT
CAWSAGVTGELFF
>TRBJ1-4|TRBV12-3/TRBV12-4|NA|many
TGTGCCAGCAGACCAACATCGAACCCTAATGAAAAACTGTTTTTT
CASRPTSNPNEKLFF
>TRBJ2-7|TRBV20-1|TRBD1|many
TGCAGTGCTAGAGATTGGGACAGGCCGGGGGACGAGCAGTACTTC
CSARDWDRPGDEQYF
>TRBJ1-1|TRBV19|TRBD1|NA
TGTGCCAGTAGTCCGGGGGGACAGGGGAAATCTGAAGCTTTCTTT
CASSPGGQGKSEAFF
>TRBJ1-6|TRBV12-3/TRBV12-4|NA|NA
TGTGCCAGCAGTTTACCCCTTTCACCCCTCCACTTT
CASSLPLSPLHF
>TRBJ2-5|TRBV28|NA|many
TGTGCCAGCAGTTTAGACAGCCAAGAGACCCAGTACTTC
CASSLDSQETQYF
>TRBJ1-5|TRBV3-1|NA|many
TGTGCCAGCAGCCAAGGGTCCGCAGGGACTCAGCCCCAGCATTTT
CASSQGSAGTQPQHF
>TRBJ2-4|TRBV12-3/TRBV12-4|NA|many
TGTGCCAGCAGTTTAGCGCAAGGGCGCTATGACGTTCAGTACTTC
CASSLAQGRYDVQYF
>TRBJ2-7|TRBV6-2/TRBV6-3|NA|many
TGTGCCAGCAGTTACTCGTTCCGGAACTACGAGCAGTACTTC
CASSYSFRNYEQYF
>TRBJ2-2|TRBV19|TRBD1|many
TGTGCCAGCAGAGGGACAGGGAACACCGGGGAGCTGTTTTTT
CASRGTGNTGELFF
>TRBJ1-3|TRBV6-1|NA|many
TGTGCCAGCAGTGAATACGAGCGAGGAAACACCATATATTTT
CASSEYERGNTIYF
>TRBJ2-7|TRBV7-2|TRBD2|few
TGTGCCAGCAGCTTAGTTAGCGGGAGCCCCCACGAGCAGTACTTC
CASSLVSGSPHEQYF
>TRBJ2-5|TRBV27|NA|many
TGTGCCAGCAGTCTAACAGGGTGGGGGGAGACCCAGTACTTC
CASSLTGWGETQYF
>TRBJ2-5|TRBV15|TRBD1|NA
TGTGCCACCAGCGCTGGACAGGGGGAATTGGAGACCCAGTACTTC
CATSAGQGELETQYF
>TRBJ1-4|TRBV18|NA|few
TGTGCCAGCTCACCCCGACCGATTGAAAAACTGTTTTTT
CASSPRPIEKLFF
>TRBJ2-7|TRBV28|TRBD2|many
TGTGCCAGCAGTTTCGCGGGACTAGCGGGAGTATACGAGCAGTACTTC
CASSFAGLAGVYEQYF
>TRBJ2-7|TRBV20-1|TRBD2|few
TGCAGTGCTTCTCTAGCGGTCGACTACGAGCAGTACTTC
CSASLAVDYEQYF
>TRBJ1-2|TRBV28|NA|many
TGTGCCAGCAGGGATCTACAGGGAGACTATGGCTACACCTTC
CASRDLQGDYGYTF
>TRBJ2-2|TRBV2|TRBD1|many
TGTGCCAGCAGTGGGACAGGGGACACCGGGGAGCTGTTTTTT
CASSGTGDTGELFF
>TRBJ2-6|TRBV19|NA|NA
TGTGCCAGTAGGCCTAGAATCTCTGGGGCCAACGTCCTGACTTTC
CASRPRISGANVLTF
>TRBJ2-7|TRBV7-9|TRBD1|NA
TGTGCCAGCAGTTCTACTGGGACAGGGTTTTACGAGCAGTACTTC
CASSSTGTGFYEQYF
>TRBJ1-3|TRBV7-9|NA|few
TGTGCCAGCAGCTTAGGGGCAGGACACTCTGGAAACACCATATATTTT
CASSLGAGHSGNTIYF
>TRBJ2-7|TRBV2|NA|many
TGTGCCAGCCAAGCTGGGAGCGGCCGTGTCCACGAGCAGTACTTC
CASQAGSGRVHEQYF
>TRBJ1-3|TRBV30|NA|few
TGTGCCTGGGGGGCCGATGGAAACACCATATATTTT
CAWGADGNTIYF
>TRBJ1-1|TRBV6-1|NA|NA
TGTGCCAGCAGTGCCGCGTGGGGCACTGAAGCTTTCTTT
CASSAAWGTEAFF
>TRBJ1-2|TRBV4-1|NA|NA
TGCGCCAGCAGCCTCGTCGGACAGAGTAACTATGGCTACACCTTC
CASSLVGQSNYGYTF
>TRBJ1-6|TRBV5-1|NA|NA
TGCGCCAGCAGCTTGGCAGGGGACGGTGGTTCACCCCTCCACTTT
CASSLAGDGGSPLHF
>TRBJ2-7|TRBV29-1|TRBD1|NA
TGCAGCGTTGAAGACCCGGACAGGGGGGATTCGTACGAGCAGTACTTC
CSVEDPDRGDSYEQYF
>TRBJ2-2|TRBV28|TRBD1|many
TGTGCCAGCAGCCTGGGACAGGGGTACACCGGGGAGCTGTTTTTT
CASSLGQGYTGELFF
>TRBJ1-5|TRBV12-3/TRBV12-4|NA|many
TGTGCCAGCAGCCTAGGGGACATAAATCAGCCCCAGCATTTT
CASSLGDINQPQHF
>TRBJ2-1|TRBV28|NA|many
TGTGCCAGCACCTTAGCAGGGGCCTACAATGAGCAGTTCTTC
CASTLAGAYNEQFF
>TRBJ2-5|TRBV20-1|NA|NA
TGCAGTGCTAGAGAGGATCGAAGGGGGACCCAGTACTTC
CSAREDRRGTQYF
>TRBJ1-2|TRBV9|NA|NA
TGTGCCAGCAGCGTACGGCAGGGAGATGGCTACACCTTC
CASSVRQGDGYTF
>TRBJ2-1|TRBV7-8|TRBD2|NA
TGTGCCAGCAGCTTAGTAAGCGGGAATTTCTACAATGAGCAGTTCTTC
CASSLVSGNFYNEQFF
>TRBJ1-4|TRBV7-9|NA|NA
TGTGCCAGCAGCTTAGCAGCACAGGATGAAAAACTGTTTTTT
CASSLAAQDEKLFF